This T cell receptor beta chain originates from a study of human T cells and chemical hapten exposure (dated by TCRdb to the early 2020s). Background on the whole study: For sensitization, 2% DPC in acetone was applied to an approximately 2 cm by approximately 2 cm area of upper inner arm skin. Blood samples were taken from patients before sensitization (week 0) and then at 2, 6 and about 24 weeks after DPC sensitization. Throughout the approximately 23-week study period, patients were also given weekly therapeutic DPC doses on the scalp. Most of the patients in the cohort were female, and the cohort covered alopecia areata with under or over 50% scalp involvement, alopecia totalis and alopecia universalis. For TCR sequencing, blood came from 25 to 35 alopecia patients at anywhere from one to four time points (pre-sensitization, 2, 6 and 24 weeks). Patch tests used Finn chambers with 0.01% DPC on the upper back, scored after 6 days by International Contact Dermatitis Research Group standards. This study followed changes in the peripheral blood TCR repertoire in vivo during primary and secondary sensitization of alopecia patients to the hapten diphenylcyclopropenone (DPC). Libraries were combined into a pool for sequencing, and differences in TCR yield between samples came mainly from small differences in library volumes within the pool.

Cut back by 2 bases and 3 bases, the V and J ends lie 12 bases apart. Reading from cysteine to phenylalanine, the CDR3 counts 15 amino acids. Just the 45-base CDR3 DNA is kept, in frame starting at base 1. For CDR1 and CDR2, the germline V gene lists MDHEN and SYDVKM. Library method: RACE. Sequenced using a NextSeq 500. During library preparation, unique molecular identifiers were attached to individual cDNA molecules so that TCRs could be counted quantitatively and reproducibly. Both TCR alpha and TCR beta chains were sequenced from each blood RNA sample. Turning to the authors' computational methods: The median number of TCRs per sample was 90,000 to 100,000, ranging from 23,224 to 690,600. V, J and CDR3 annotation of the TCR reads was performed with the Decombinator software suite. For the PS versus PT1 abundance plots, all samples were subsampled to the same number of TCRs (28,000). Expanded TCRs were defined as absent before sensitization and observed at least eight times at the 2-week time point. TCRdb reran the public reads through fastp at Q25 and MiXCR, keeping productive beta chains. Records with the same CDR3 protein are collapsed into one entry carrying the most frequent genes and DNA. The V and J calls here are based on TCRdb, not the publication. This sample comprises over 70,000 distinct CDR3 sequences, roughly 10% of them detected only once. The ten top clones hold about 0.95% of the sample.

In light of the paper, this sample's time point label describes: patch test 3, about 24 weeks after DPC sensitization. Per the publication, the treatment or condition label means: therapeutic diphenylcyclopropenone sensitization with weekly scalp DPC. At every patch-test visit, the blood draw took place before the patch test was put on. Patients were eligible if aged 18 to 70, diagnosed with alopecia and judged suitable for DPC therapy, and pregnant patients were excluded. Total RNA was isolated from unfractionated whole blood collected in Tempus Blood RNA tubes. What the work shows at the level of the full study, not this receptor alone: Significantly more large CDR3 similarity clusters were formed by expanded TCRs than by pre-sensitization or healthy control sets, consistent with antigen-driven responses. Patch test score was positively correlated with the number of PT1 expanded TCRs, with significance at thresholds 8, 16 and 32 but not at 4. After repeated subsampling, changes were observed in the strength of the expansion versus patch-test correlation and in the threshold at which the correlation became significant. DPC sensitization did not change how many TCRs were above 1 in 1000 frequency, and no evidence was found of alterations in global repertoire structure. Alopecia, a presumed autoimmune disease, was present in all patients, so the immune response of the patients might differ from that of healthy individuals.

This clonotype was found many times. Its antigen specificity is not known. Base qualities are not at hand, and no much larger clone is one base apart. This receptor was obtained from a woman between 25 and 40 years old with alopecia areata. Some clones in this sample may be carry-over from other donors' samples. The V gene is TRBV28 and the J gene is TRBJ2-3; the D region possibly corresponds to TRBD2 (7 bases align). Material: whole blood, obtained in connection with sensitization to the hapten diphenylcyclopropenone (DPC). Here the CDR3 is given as CASSLGGGETDTQYF. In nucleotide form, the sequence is TGTGCCAGCAGTTTAGGAGGGGGGGAAACAGATACGCAGTATTTT.